The 19 T cell receptor beta chains below come from one sample, sequenced in a study of shared clonotypes between healthy human individuals. Assay: immunoSEQ multiplex PCR; the TCRdb copy retains only in-frame clones and omits some. The data contain 2 million to 2.5 million clones, roughly 95% of them seen just once; the ten biggest clones take up 0.1% to 0.15%. The sample consisted of naive CD4+ T cells sorted from blood. The sample's subset: CD45RA+ positively selected. Receptors were obtained from a man aged 18 to 35 in good health.

The chain couples TRBV18 to TRBJ1-5; D is possibly TRBD1 (6 bases). The CDR3 consists of 14 residues. Germline V gene data show CDR1 as KGHSH and CDR2 as LQKENI. Trimming took off 4 bases at V and 5 bases at J, with 12 bases between the two ends. DNA of the CDR3: TGTGCCAGCTCACAATCAGGGGCCTATCAGCCCCAGCATTTT. Translated: CASSQSGAYQPQHF.

The chain has TRBV2 and TRBJ2-2; 12 nucleotides line up with TRBD1. After removal of 5 bases from V and 6 bases from J, the junction contained 7 bases not matched to a gene. CDR1 and CDR2 (germline): SNHLY, FYNNEI. This CDR3 has 16 amino acids. The CDR3 nucleotides are TGTGCCAGCAGTCCTCCGGGACAGGGGGCGGCCGGGGAGCTGTTTTTT. This translates into CASSPPGQGAAGELFF.

This clone has only one observation. The chain links TRBV6-5 to TRBJ2-3; D is unclear. The germline V and J ends were trimmed by 8 bases and 4 bases, with 10 bases remaining between them. Germline loops: CDR1 MNHEY, CDR2 SVGAGI. This CDR3 has 12 residues. CDR3 DNA: TGTGCCAGCGCAAGATCCCCAGATACGCAGTATTTT. It is translated as CASARSPDTQYF.

The chain employs TRBV10-3 and TRBJ2-2; possibly TRBD2 for D (6 bases). Germline CDR1 is ENHRY and CDR2 is SYGVKD. Trimming cost V 6 bases and J 1 base, with 12 bases left between them. The CDR3 runs to 15 residues. The CDR3 here is CAISPAEGNTGELFF. The CDR3 DNA follows: TGTGCCATCAGCCCGGCGGAGGGGAACACCGGGGAGCTGTTTTTT.

The chain uses TRBV29-1 and TRBJ2-1; the D gene is possibly TRBD1 (5 bases). The CDR3 extends over 15 amino acids. Germline V gene lookup returns CDR1 SQVTM and CDR2 ANQGSEA. V was clipped by 1 base and J by 0 bases, with 10 bases between them. The CDR3 loop is CSVEVQAYSYNEQFF. CDR3 DNA: TGCAGCGTTGAAGTACAGGCTTACTCCTACAATGAGCAGTTCTTC.

The J gene is TRBJ1-4, the V gene TRBV7-9, with D perhaps matching TRBD1 (5 bases). V lost 1 base and J 7 bases, leaving 13 bases between the germline ends. Germline assignment: CDR1 SEHNR and CDR2 FQNEAQ (reference sequence). The CDR3 contains 15 residues. Here the CDR3 DNA reads TGTGCCAGCAGCTTAGTTGCGGGGCCCGGTGAAAAACTGTTTTTT. Translated, it gives CASSLVAGPGEKLFF. Full variable domain (outside the CDR3, taken from reference TRBV7-9 and TRBJ1-4): DTGVSQNPRHKITKRGQNVTFRCDPISEHNRLYWYRQTLGQGPEFLTYFQNEAQLEKSRLLSDRFSAERPKGSFSTLEIQRTEQGDSAMYLCASSLVAGPGEKLFFGSGTQLSVL.

This clone was seen only a few times. The chain links TRBV5-1 to TRBJ2-7; TRBD1 aligns across 10 bases. This CDR3 spans 15 amino acids. The germline V gene has CDR1 SGHRS and CDR2 YFSETQ. Losses at the gene ends were 1 base for V and 5 bases for J; bases not matched to a gene: 6. CDR3 DNA sequence: TGCGCCAGCAGCTTGACCGGGACAGGGGACCACGAGCAGTACTTC. Residues: CASSLTGTGDHEQYF.

The V call is TRBV25-1, the J call TRBJ2-1, with 7 bases aligning to TRBD2. CDR3 length: 14 residues. J lost 6 bases, V lost 2 bases, and 4 bases had no gene match. CDR1 and CDR2 (germline): MGHDK, SYGVNS. CDR3 protein: CASSESGKSNEQFF. The CDR3 nucleotides read TGTGCCAGCAGTGAAAGCGGGAAGAGCAATGAGCAGTTCTTC.

This clone has only one observation. The rearrangement uses TRBV4-3 and TRBJ2-3; D ambiguous. The CDR3 length is 14 residues. CDR1 is LGHNA and CDR2 is YSLEER in the germline V gene. The V gene lost 0 bases and the J gene lost 5 bases, with 9 bases spanning the gap. CDR3 DNA sequence: TGCGCCAGCAGCCAAGAGCCTACCAAAGATACGCAGTATTTT. The encoded protein is CASSQEPTKDTQYF.

Only one count was recorded for this clone. The rearrangement joins TRBV6-5 to TRBJ2-7; possible D gene TRBD1, 6 bases. This CDR3 contains 15 residues. The V gene's germline CDR1 is MNHEY and CDR2 SVGAGI. V gave up 3 bases and J gave up 2 bases, with 14 bases separating them. In DNA, the CDR3 is TGTGCCAGCAGTTATGGACCACAGGGCCCCTACGAGCAGTACTTC. Residues: CASSYGPQGPYEQYF.

The V call is TRBV27, the J call TRBJ2-7; D may correspond to TRBD1 or TRBD2 (5 bases each). The CDR3 has 14 amino acids. Trimming shortened V by 5 bases and J by 2 bases, and 13 bases separated the two germline ends. CDR1 and CDR2 (germline): MNHEY, SMNVEV (reference sequence). Written as DNA, the CDR3 is TGTGCCAGCAGTACGGGACGGAAAACCTACGAGCAGTACTTC. This translates into CASSTGRKTYEQYF.

V usage is TRBV11-2 and J usage is TRBJ2-3, with D perhaps assigned TRBD1 or TRBD2 (5 bases each). The CDR3 contains 14 residues. The germline V gene has CDR1 SGHAT and CDR2 FQNNGV. V lost 5 bases and J lost 0, with 9 bases in between. For the CDR3, the DNA is TGTGCCAGCAGCCCTGGGGGAAGCACAGATACGCAGTATTTT. This sequence encodes CASSPGGSTDTQYF.

This chain links TRBV25-1 with TRBJ2-2; 7 nucleotides align to TRBD1. Germline values: CDR1 MGHDK, CDR2 SYGVNS. CDR3 length equals 15 residues. V lost 6 bases to trimming and J lost 0 bases; unmatched junction nucleotides: 4. The CDR3 reads CASRPGGANTGELFF. In DNA, the CDR3 is TGTGCCAGCAGGCCAGGGGGAGCGAACACCGGGGAGCTGTTTTTT.

The rearrangement joins TRBV28 to TRBJ1-6, with 9 nucleotides matching TRBD1. Looked up from germline, CDR1 is MDHEN and CDR2 is SYDVKM. This CDR3 is 16 amino acids long. The ends lost 4 bases at V and 7 bases at J; junction bases unmatched: 8. The CDR3 region has the DNA TGTGCCAGCAGTTCCCGAGACGGACAGGGGAATTCACCCCTCCACTTT. Protein: CASSSRDGQGNSPLHF. The full variable domain, rest sourced from reference TRBV28 and TRBJ1-6, is DVKVTQSSRYLVKRTGEKVFLECVQDMDHENMFWYRQDPGLGLRLIYFSYDVKMKEKGDIPEGYSVSREKKERFSLILESASTNQTSMYLCASSSRDGQGNSPLHFGNGTRLTVT.

J is TRBJ1-2 and V is TRBV5-1; 9 bases are shared with TRBD1. Germline CDR1 is SGHRS and CDR2 is YFSETQ. Unmatched junction bases numbered 2, after V lost 0 bases and J lost 5 bases. The CDR3 consists of 14 residues. This chain's CDR3 is CASSLEQGAYGYTF. Written as DNA, the CDR3 is TGCGCCAGCAGCTTGGAACAGGGGGCGTATGGCTACACCTTC.

The V gene is TRBV30, the J gene TRBJ1-6; D unresolved. This CDR3 is built from 13 residues. From germline, CDR1 is GTSNPN and CDR2 SVGIG (reference sequence). The ends were cut back, 2 bases at V and 10 bases at J, with 12 bases in the middle. The CDR3 region is CAWSRDDNSPLHF. The CDR3, as DNA: TGTGCCTGGAGTCGAGACGACAACTCACCCCTCCACTTT.

Concerning this clone itself: The junction departs from germline at one end; a sequencing error may be responsible. The chain joins TRBV7-2 to TRBJ2-2; D possibly corresponds to TRBD1 (5 bases). CDR3 length: 13 amino acids. Per germline, CDR1 SGHTA and CDR2 FQGNSA. Written as DNA, the CDR3 is TGTGCCAGCGCTGGGGCCCGGTCCGGAGAGCTGTTTTTT. This gives the protein CASAGARSGELFF.

V is TRBV29-1 and J is TRBJ2-5; 9 bases agree with TRBD2. The germline gives CDR1 SQVTM, CDR2 ANQGSEA. The CDR3 covers 15 residues. The ends lost 2 bases at V and 4 bases at J; junction bases unmatched: 8. The DNA of the CDR3 is TGCAGCGTTGAAAGATCGGCGGGAGGGCTAGAGACCCAGTACTTC. Translating it yields CSVERSAGGLETQYF.

The chain combines TRBV9 with TRBJ1-3, with D possibly matching TRBD1 (6 bases). CDR1 is SGDLS, CDR2 YYNGEE, per germline. The V end was cut by 2 bases, the J end by 4 bases, with 10 bases between. The CDR3 has 14 residues. The CDR3 spells CASSVGTFGNTIYF. In nucleotides, the CDR3 is TGTGCCAGCAGCGTCGGGACATTCGGAAACACCATATATTTT. The whole variable domain, filled in from reference TRBV9 and TRBJ1-3, reads DSGVTQTPKHLITATGQRVTLRCSPRSGDLSVYWYQQSLDQGLQFLIQYYNGEERAKGNILERFSAQQFPDLHSELNLSSLELGDSALYFCASSVGTFGNTIYFGEGSWLTVV.